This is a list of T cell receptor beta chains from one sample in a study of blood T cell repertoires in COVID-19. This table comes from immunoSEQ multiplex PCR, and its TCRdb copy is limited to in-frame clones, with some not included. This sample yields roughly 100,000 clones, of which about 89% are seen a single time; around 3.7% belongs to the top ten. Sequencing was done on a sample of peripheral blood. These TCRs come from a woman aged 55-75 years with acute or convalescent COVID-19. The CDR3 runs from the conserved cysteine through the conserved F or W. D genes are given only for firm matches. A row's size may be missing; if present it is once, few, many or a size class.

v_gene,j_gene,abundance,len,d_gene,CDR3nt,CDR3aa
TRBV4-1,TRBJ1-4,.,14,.,TGCGCCAGCAGCCAAGTCACAGTCAATGAAAAACTGTTTTTT,CASSQVTVNEKLFF
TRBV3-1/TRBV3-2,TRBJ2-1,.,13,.,TGTGCCAGCAGCCTACAGGCCTCGCGGGAGCAGTTCTTC,CASSLQASREQFF
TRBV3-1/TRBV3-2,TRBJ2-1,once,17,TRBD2,TGTGCCAGCACTGGCACTAGCGGGAGGAAAACCTACAATGAGCAGTTCTTC,CASTGTSGRKTYNEQFF
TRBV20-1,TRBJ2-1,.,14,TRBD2,TGCAGTGCTAGTCTGGCGGGAGGGCCCAGTGAGCAGTTCTTC,CSASLAGGPSEQFF
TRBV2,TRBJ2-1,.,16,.,TGTGCCAGCAGAAGGGAGTCAGGACGCTCCTACAATGAGCAGTTCTTC,CASRRESGRSYNEQFF
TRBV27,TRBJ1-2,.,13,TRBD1,TGTGCCAGCAGTCTAGGGACAGGGACGGGCTACACCTTC,CASSLGTGTGYTF
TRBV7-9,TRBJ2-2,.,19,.,TGTGCCAGCAGCTTAGAACAGGGAGTACCGCCGTTCAACACCGGGGAGCTGTTTTTT,CASSLEQGVPPFNTGELFF
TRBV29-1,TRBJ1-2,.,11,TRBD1,TGCAGCGGGACAGGGTCATCTGGCTACACCTTC,CSGTGSSGYTF
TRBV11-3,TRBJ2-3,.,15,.,TGTGCCAGCAGCTTAAGGCAGGGCTGGACAGATACGCAGTATTTT,CASSLRQGWTDTQYF
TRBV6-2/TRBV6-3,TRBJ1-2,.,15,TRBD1,TGTGCCAGCAGTACCCTACAGGGGATCGACTATGGCTACACCTTC,CASSTLQGIDYGYTF
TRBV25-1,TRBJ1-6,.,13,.,TGTGCCAGCAGTGACCGCGTCAATTCACCCCTCCACTTT,CASSDRVNSPLHF
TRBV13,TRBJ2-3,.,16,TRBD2,TGTGCCAGCAGCTCCGCTCGGCTAGCGGGAGCGGATACGCAGTATTTT,CASSSARLAGADTQYF
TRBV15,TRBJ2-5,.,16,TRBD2,TGTGCCACCAGCACTGGACTAGCGGGCTATCAAGAGACCCAGTACTTC,CATSTGLAGYQETQYF
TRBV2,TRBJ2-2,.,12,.,TGTGCCAGCTCTCAGTTTACCGGGGAGCTGTTTTTT,CASSQFTGELFF
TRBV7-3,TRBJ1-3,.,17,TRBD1,TGTGCCAGCAGCTTAACCCCGACAGGGGATACTGGAAACACCATATATTTT,CASSLTPTGDTGNTIYF
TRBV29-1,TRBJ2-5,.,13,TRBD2,TGCAGCGTGGATGGGACTACAAAAGAGACCCAGTACTTC,CSVDGTTKETQYF
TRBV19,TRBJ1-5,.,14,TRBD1,TGTGCCAGTAGTACGGGGACAGGGGGACAGCCCCAGCATTTT,CASSTGTGGQPQHF
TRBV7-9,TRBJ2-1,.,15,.,TGTGCCAGCAGCTTCTTGGACAGCTCCTACAATGAGCAGTTCTTC,CASSFLDSSYNEQFF
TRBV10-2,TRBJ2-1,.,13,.,TGCGCCAGCTCGGCTAGCGATTACAATGAGCAGTTCTTC,CASSASDYNEQFF
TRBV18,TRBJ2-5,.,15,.,TGTGCCAGCTCCCCCCCATCTACCAGGGGAGAGACCCAGTACTTC,CASSPPSTRGETQYF
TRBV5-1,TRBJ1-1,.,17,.,TGCGCCAGCAGCTTCGGGGGAGGGGACCGGTTGAACACTGAAGCTTTCTTT,CASSFGGGDRLNTEAFF
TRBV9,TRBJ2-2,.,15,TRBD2,TGTGCCAGCAGCCGAAGCGGGACTAACACCGGGGAGCTGTTTTTT,CASSRSGTNTGELFF
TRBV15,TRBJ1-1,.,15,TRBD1,TGTGCCACCAGCAGACAGGGGGTTCTGAACACTGAAGCTTTCTTT,CATSRQGVLNTEAFF
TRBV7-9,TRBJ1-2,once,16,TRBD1,TGTGCCAGCAGCTCAGAGACAGGGCCCGGGGGCTATGGCTACACCTTC,CASSSETGPGGYGYTF
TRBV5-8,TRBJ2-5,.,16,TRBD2,TGTGCCAGCAGCATCGGGACTAGCGGGAGGGGAGAGACCCAGTACTTC,CASSIGTSGRGETQYF
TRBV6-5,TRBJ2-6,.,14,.,TGTGCCAGCAGGACTGGCTCTGGGGCCAACGTCCTGACTTTC,CASRTGSGANVLTF
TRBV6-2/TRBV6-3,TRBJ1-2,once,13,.,TGTGCCAGCAGCCGAGCAGGGATACGTGGCTACACCTTC,CASSRAGIRGYTF
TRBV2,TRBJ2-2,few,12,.,TGTGCCAGCAGTCAACTAACCGGGGAGCTGTTTTTT,CASSQLTGELFF
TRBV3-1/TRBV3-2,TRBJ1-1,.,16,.,TGTGCCAGCAGCCAACCCACGGACAGTGGGAACACTGAAGCTTTCTTT,CASSQPTDSGNTEAFF
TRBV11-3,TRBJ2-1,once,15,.,TGTGCCAGCAGCTTAGAGGCTAGCGCCTACAATGAGCAGTTCTTC,CASSLEASAYNEQFF
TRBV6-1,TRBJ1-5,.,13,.,TGTGCCAGCAGTGACAGGGGTTACCAGCCCCAGCATTTT,CASSDRGYQPQHF
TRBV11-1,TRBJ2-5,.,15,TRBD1,TGTGCCAGCAGCGCAGGACAGGGGGCTCGGGAGACCCAGTACTTC,CASSAGQGARETQYF